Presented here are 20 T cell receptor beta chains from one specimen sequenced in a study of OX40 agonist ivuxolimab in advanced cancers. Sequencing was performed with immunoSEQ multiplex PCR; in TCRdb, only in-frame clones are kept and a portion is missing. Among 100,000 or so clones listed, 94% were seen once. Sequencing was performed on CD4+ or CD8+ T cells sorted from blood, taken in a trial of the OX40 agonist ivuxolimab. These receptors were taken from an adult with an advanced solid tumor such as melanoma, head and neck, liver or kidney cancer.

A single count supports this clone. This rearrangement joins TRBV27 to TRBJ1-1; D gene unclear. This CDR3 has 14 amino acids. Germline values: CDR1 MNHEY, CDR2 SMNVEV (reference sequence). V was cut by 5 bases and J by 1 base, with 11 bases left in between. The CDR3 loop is CASSPFRANTEAFF. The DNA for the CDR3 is TGTGCCAGCAGTCCCTTCAGAGCGAACACTGAAGCTTTCTTT.

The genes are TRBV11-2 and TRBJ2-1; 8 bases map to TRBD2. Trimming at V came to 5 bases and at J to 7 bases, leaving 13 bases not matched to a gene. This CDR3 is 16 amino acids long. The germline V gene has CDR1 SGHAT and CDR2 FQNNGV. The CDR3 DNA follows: TGTGCCAGCAGCCAACTCTCGGGACTAGTTTTGAATGAGCAGTTCTTC. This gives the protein CASSQLSGLVLNEQFF.

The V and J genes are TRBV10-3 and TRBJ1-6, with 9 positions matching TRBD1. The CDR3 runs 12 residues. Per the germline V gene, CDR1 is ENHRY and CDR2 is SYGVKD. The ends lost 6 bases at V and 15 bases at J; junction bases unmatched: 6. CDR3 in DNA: TGTGCCATCAGCCTTGACAGGGGGATCCTCCACTTT. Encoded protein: CAISLDRGILHF.

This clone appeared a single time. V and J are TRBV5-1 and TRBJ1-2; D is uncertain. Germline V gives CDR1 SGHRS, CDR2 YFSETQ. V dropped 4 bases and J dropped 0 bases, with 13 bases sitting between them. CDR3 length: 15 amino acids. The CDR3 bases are TGCGCCAGCAGCGGTACAGCCACGGCTAACTATGGCTACACCTTC. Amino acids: CASSGTATANYGYTF.

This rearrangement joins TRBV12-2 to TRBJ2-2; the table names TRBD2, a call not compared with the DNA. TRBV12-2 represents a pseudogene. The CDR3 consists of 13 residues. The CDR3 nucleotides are TGTGCAAGTCGCTTGCGGGGCACCGGGGAGCTGTTTTTT. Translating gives CASRLRGTGELFF.

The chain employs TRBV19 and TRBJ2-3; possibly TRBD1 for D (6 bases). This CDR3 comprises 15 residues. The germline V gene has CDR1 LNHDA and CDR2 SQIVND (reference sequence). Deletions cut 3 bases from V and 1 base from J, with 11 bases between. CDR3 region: CASSMVAGGTDTQYF. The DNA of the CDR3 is TGTGCCAGTAGTATGGTGGCAGGGGGCACAGATACGCAGTATTTT.

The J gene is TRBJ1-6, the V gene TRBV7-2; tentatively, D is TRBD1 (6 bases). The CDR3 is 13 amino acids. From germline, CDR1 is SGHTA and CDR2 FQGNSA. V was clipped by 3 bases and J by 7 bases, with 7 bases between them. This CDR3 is CASSFQGNSPLHF. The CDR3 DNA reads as TGTGCCAGCAGCTTCCAGGGGAATTCACCCCTCCACTTT.

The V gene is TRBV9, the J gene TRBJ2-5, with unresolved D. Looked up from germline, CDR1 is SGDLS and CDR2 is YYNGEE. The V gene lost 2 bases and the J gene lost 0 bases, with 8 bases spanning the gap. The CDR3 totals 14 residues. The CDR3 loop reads CASSVGRYQETQYF. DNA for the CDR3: TGTGCCAGCAGCGTTGGACGGTACCAAGAGACCCAGTACTTC. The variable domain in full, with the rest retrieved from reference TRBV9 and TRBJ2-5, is DSGVTQTPKHLITATGQRVTLRCSPRSGDLSVYWYQQSLDQGLQFLIQYYNGEERAKGNILERFSAQQFPDLHSELNLSSLELGDSALYFCASSVGRYQETQYFGPGTRLLVL.

The CDR3 spells CASSSFPRGHRDEQYF. CDR3 bases: TGTGCCAGCAGCTCATTCCCCCGGGGCCATAGGGACGAGCAGTACTTC. The V and J genes are TRBV7-3 and TRBJ2-7; D is possibly TRBD1 or TRBD2 (5 bases each). The CDR3 consists of 16 residues. Trimming shortened V by 4 bases and J by 5 bases, and 21 bases separated the two germline ends. CDR1 and CDR2 (germline): SGHTA, FQGTGA. The whole variable domain, remainder taken from reference TRBV7-3 and TRBJ2-7, is GAGVSQTPSNKVTEKGKYVELRCDPISGHTALYWYRQSLGQGPEFLIYFQGTGAADDSGLPNDRFFAVRPEGSVSTLKIQRTERGDSAVYLCASSSFPRGHRDEQYFGPGTRLTVT.

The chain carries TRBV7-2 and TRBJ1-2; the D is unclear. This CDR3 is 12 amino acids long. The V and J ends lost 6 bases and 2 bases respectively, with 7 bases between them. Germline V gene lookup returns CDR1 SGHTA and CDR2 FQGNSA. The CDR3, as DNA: TGTGCCAGCAGTTACAGAAACTATGGCTACACCTTC. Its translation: CASSYRNYGYTF. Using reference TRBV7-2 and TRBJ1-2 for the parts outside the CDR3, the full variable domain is GAGVSQSPSNKVTEKGKDVELRCDPISGHTALYWYRQSLGQGLEFLIYFQGNSAPDKSGLPSDRFSAERTGGSVSTLTIQRTQQEDSAVYLCASSYRNYGYTFGSGTRLTVV.

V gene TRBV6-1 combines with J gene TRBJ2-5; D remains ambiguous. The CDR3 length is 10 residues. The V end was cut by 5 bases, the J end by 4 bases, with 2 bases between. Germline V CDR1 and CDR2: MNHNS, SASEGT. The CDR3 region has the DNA TGTGCCAGCAGTAGAGAGACCCAGTACTTC. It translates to CASSRETQYF.

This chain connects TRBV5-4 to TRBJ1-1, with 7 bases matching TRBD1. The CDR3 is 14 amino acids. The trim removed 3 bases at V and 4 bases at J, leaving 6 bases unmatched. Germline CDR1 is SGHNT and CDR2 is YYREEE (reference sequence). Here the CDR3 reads CASSSGRGTTEAFF. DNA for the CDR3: TGTGCCAGCAGCTCAGGCAGGGGGACCACTGAAGCTTTCTTT.

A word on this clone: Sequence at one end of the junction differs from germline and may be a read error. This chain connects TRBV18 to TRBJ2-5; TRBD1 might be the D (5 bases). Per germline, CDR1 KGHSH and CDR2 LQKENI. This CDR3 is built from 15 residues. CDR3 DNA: TGTGCCAGCCCACCACAAAGGGGCCCGCAAGAGACCCAGTACTTC. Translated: CASPPQRGPQETQYF.

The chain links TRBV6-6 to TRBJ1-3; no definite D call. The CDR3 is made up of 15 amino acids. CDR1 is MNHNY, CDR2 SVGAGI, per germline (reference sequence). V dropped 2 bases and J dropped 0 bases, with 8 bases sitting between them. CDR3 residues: CASSYGGTSGNTIYF. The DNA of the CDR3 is TGTGCCAGCAGTTACGGTGGAACCTCTGGAAACACCATATATTTT.

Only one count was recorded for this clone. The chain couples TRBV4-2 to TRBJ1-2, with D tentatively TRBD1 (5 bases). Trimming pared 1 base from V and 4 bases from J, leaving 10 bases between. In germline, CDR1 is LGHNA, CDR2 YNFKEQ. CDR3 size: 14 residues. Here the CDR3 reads CASSQGKGTYGYTF. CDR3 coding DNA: TGTGCCAGCAGCCAAGGGAAGGGGACCTATGGCTACACCTTC.

Here the CDR3 DNA reads TGTGCCAGCAGCGCTCACGGGCCTCAGCTTAACTACGAGCAGTACTTC. Translated, it gives CASSAHGPQLNYEQYF. J is TRBJ2-7 and V is TRBV9; D call uncertain. Germline CDR1 and CDR2: SGDLS and YYNGEE. The CDR3 covers 16 residues. The ends were cut back, 3 bases at V and 3 bases at J, with 19 bases in the middle.

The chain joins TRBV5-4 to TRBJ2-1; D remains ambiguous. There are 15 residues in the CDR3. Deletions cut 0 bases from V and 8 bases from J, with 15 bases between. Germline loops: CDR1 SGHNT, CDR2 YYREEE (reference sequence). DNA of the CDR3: TGTGCCAGCAGCTTGGGTAATAGCATTGTATATGAGCAGTTCTTC. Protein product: CASSLGNSIVYEQFF.

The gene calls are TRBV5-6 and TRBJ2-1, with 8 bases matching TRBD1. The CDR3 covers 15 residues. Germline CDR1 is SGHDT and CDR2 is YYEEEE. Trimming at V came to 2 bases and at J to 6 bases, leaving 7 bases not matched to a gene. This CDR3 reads CASSFRTGTANEQFF. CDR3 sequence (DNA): TGTGCCAGCAGCTTCCGGACAGGGACCGCCAATGAGCAGTTCTTC.

CDR3 sequence reads: CASTGQLNTGELFF. Here the CDR3 DNA reads TGTGCCAGTACGGGGCAGTTGAACACCGGGGAGCTGTTTTTT. The chain uses TRBV25-1 and TRBJ2-2; tentatively, D is TRBD1 or TRBD2 (5 bases each). The CDR3 consists of 14 residues. Trimming stripped 9 bases from V and 1 base from J, with 12 bases between. Per the germline V gene, CDR1 is MGHDK and CDR2 is SYGVNS. The variable domain in full, completed from reference TRBV25-1 and TRBJ2-2, reads EADIYQTPRYLVIGTGKKITLECSQTMGHDKMYWYQQDPGMELHLIHYSYGVNSTEKGDLSSESTVSRIRTEHFPLTLESARPSHTSQYLCASTGQLNTGELFFGEGSRLTVL.

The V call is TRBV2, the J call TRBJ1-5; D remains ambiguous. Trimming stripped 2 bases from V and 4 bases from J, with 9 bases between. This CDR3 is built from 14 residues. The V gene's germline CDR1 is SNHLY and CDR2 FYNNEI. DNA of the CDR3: TGTGCCAGCAGTGAACGGTCTCGAAATCAGCCCCAGCATTTT. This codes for CASSERSRNQPQHF. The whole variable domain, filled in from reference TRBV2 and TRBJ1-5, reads EPEVTQTPSHQVTQMGQEVILRCVPISNHLYFYWYRQILGQKVEFLVSFYNNEISEKSEIFDDQFSVERPDGSNFTLKIRSTKLEDSAMYFCASSERSRNQPQHFGDGTRLSIL.